This T cell receptor beta chain stems from a study of blood T cell repertoires in COVID-19. Whole-study context: Acute and convalescent COVID-19 specimens originated in the United States, Italy and Spain.

Germline V gene sequence: CDR1 DFQATT, CDR2 SNEGSKA (reference sequence). CDR3 size: 10 residues. Trimming pared 6 bases from V and 6 bases from J, leaving 7 bases between. Sequenced by immunoSEQ multiplex PCR; TCRdb stores in-frame clones only, minus some. The sample shows 190,000 or so clones, approximately 90% of them seen only once. The receptor comes from a woman aged 18-29 years who had recovered from COVID-19. The chain has TRBV20-1 and TRBJ2-3; D possibly corresponds to TRBD2 (5 bases). The sequencing input was peripheral blood. CDR3 residues: CSASGDTQYF. The CDR3 region has the DNA TGCAGTGCCTCGGGGGATACGCAGTATTTT.